The 15 T cell receptor beta chains presented below share a single source sample, sequenced in a study of shared clonotypes between healthy human individuals. Some clones are missing from TCRdb's copy, which holds only in-frame ones; the method was immunoSEQ multiplex PCR. This table has about 2.5 million clones, about nine tenths appearing once. The material sequenced was naive CD4+ T cells from PBMCs. Subset reported: CD45RA+ positively selected. The receptors stem from a man between 18 and 35 years old in good health. Some clones in this sample may be carry-over from other donors' samples.

The chain employs TRBV5-4 and TRBJ2-1, with a weak D call TRBD2 (6 bases). CDR1 and CDR2 from the germline V gene are SGHNT and YYREEE (reference sequence). The CDR3 has 16 residues. Trimming left V 4 bases short and J 0 bases short, with 14 bases between. CDR3 residues: CASSTPRTNSYNEQFF. In nucleotides, the CDR3 is TGTGCCAGCAGCACTCCAAGGACTAACTCCTACAATGAGCAGTTCTTC.

This chain joins TRBV7-2 and TRBJ2-1; 8 nucleotides match TRBD1. V was clipped by 3 bases and J by 2 bases; unmatched bases: 3. CDR1 and CDR2 from the germline V gene are SGHTA and FQGNSA. CDR3 length equals 15 residues. CDR3 nucleotides: TGTGCCAGCAGCTTGACAGGGGACGCCTACAATGAGCAGTTCTTC. It yields the protein CASSLTGDAYNEQFF.

The rearrangement joins TRBV6-5 to TRBJ1-4; maybe TRBD1 (5 bases). Trimming cost V 0 bases and J 8 bases, with 13 bases left between them. CDR1 MNHEY and CDR2 SVGAGI come from the germline V gene. The length of the CDR3 is 15 residues. This CDR3 reads CASSYSGRVGEKLFF. The CDR3 coding sequence is TGTGCCAGCAGTTACTCGGGCAGGGTAGGCGAAAAACTGTTTTTT.

The rearrangement links TRBV4-1 to TRBJ2-7; TRBD2 aligns across 8 bases. The germline CDR1 and CDR2 sequences are MGHRA and YSYEKL. The CDR3 runs 15 residues. V was pared by 7 bases and J by 2 bases, with 10 bases of the junction left unmatched. The CDR3 nucleotides read TGCGCCAGCAACCCGGGTAGCGGGGCAGCCTACGAGCAGTACTTC. Translating gives CASNPGSGAAYEQYF.

This chain links TRBV6-1 with TRBJ2-1, with D possibly being TRBD1 (5 bases). Trimming stripped 7 bases from V and 5 bases from J, with 15 bases between. Germline V gene sequence: CDR1 MNHNS, CDR2 SASEGT. CDR3 length equals 14 residues. For the CDR3, the DNA is TGTGCCAGCAATCTAATGGGGCGAAACAATGAGCAGTTCTTC. It yields the protein CASNLMGRNNEQFF.

The chain couples TRBV29-1 to TRBJ2-5; 7 bases map to TRBD1. Germline lookup yields CDR1 SQVTM and CDR2 ANQGSEA. The CDR3 has 13 residues. The V gene end was trimmed by 0 bases and the J gene end by 8 bases; junction bases not matched to a gene: 6. The CDR3 sequence is CSVEDNRGSTQYF. The CDR3 nucleotides are TGCAGCGTTGAAGATAACAGGGGCTCAACCCAGTACTTC.

The chain carries TRBV6-5 and TRBJ2-7; tentatively, D is TRBD2 (5 bases). This CDR3 comprises 15 residues. V dropped 6 bases and J dropped 7 bases, with 22 bases sitting between them. Per the germline V gene, CDR1 is MNHEY and CDR2 is SVGAGI. CDR3: CASRTILGRSDEQYF. CDR3 in DNA: TGTGCCAGCAGAACCATACTAGGGCGGTCGGATGAGCAGTACTTC.

The J gene is TRBJ2-5, the V gene TRBV5-4; D remains ambiguous. The CDR3 is made up of 13 amino acids. The germline V gene encodes CDR1 SGHNT and CDR2 YYREEE (reference sequence). Trimming removed 0 bases from V and 5 bases from J, with 8 bases in between. The CDR3 DNA reads as TGTGCCAGCAGCTTGGAGGGCCGGGAGACCCAGTACTTC. Its protein product is CASSLEGRETQYF.

The V and J genes are TRBV5-8 and TRBJ1-1, with TRBD1 matching over 9 bases. Germline CDR1 reads SGHTS; CDR2 reads YDEGEE. V was clipped by 5 bases and J by 3 bases; unmatched bases: 8. The CDR3 has 15 amino acids. CDR3: CASRLITGGHTEAFF. The CDR3 coding sequence is TGTGCCAGCAGATTAATAACAGGGGGCCACACTGAAGCTTTCTTT.

The V and J genes are TRBV7-2 and TRBJ2-1, with TRBD2 matching 12 bases. The germline gives CDR1 SGHTA, CDR2 FQGNSA. V dropped 2 bases and J dropped 9; count of bases not matched to a gene: 8. The CDR3 loop spans 16 amino acids. This CDR3 is CASSLSWASGRVEQFF. The DNA for the CDR3 is TGTGCCAGCAGCTTAAGCTGGGCTAGCGGGAGGGTTGAGCAGTTCTTC.

This chain's CDR3 is CASRMGPHQPQHF. The CDR3 DNA reads TGTGCCAGCAGAATGGGGCCTCATCAGCCCCAGCATTTT. The chain couples TRBV2 to TRBJ1-5, with a possible D match to TRBD1 (5 bases). This CDR3 comprises 13 residues. V gave up 6 bases and J gave up 5 bases, with 11 bases separating them. Germline CDR1 is SNHLY and CDR2 is FYNNEI.

This clone was recorded once. The chain is built from TRBV14 and TRBJ1-1; D uncertain. The CDR3 is 13 amino acids. Germline loops: CDR1 SGHDN, CDR2 FVKESK. The V end lost 0 bases, the J end lost 9 bases, and 11 bases lay between the germline ends. The CDR3 DNA sequence: TGTGCCAGCAGCCAAGAAGTGAGGCGGAAAGCTTTCTTT. Its protein is CASSQEVRRKAFF. The full variable domain, completed using reference TRBV14 and TRBJ1-1, is EAGVTQFPSHSVIEKGQTVTLRCDPISGHDNLYWYRRVMGKEIKFLLHFVKESKQDESGMPNNRFLAERTGGTYSTLKVQPAELEDSGVYFCASSQEVRRKAFFGQGTRLTVV.

The chain combines TRBV10-3 with TRBJ2-5; D ambiguous. V dropped 0 bases and J dropped 5 bases, with 10 bases sitting between them. Looked up from germline, CDR1 is ENHRY and CDR2 is SYGVKD. CDR3 length: 14 amino acids. The CDR3 bases are TGTGCCATCAGTGAGTCGGTGACTGGGGAGACCCAGTACTTC. The encoded protein is CAISESVTGETQYF.

The chain uses TRBV5-8 and TRBJ1-5; D call uncertain. Looked up from germline, CDR1 is SGHTS and CDR2 is YDEGEE. The length of the CDR3 is 14 residues. The germline V and J ends were trimmed by 7 bases and 3 bases, with 14 bases remaining between them. CDR3 amino acids: CASLRRFSNQPQHF. In DNA, the CDR3 is TGTGCCAGCCTCCGGAGGTTCTCCAATCAGCCCCAGCATTTT.

V gene TRBV10-1 combines with J gene TRBJ2-1; unclear D gene. The CDR3 has 15 amino acids. The germline V gene encodes CDR1 WNHNN and CDR2 SYGVQD (reference sequence). V lost 6 bases and J 2 bases, leaving 14 bases between the germline ends. CDR3 nucleotides: TGCGCCAGCAGCCCCGGGCCCATTACCTACAATGAGCAGTTCTTC. Its protein product is CASSPGPITYNEQFF.